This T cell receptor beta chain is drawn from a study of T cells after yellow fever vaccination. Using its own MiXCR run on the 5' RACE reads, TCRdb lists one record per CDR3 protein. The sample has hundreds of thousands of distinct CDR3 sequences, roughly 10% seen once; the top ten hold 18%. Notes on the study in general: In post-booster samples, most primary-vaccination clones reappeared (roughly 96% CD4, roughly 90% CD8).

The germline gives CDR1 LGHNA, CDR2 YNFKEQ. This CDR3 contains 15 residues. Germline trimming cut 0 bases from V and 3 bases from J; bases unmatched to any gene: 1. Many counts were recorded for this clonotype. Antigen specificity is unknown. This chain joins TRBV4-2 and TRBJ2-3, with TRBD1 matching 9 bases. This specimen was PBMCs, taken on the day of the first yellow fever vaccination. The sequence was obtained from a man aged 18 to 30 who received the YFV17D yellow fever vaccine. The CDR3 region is CASSQDGQGTDTQYF. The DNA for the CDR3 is TGTGCCAGCAGCCAAGATGGACAGGGGACAGATACGCAGTATTTT.